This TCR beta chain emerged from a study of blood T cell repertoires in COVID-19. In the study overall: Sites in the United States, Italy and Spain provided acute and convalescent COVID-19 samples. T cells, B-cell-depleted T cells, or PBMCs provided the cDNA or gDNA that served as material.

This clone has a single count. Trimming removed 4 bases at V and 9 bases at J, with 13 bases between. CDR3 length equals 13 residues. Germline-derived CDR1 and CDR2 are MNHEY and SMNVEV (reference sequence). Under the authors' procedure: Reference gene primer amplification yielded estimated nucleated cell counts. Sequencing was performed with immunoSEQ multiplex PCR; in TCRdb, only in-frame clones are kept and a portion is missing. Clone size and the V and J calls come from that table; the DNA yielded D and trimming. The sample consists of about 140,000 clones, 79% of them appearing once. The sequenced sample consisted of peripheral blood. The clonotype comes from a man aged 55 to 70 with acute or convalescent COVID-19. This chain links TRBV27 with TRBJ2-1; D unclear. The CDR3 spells CASSSYLEFEQFF. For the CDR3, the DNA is TGTGCCAGCAGTTCTTACCTGGAGTTTGAGCAGTTCTTC.